The text below deals with one TCR beta chain. This clone was observed a handful of times. No antigen is known for it. Nothing much larger sits one base from this clone, and base qualities are not available. TCRbeta CDR3 regions were amplified from genomic DNA by means of the immunoSEQ Assay, a bias-controlled multiplex PCR. The study's processing was this. The number of nucleated cells in each sample was estimated from the amplification of reference gene primers within the assay. To quantify the absolute abundance of each unique TCRbeta CDR3 rearrangement, sequence reads were collapsed and filtered. Productive Simpson clonality was computed per sample as the square root of Simpson's diversity index over productive rearrangements. TCRdb limited this immuneACCESS table to in-frame rearrangements with V and J called. A share of clones is missing; checked studies link under half to unresolved V genes, and the rest is unexplained. The DNA gave D and trimming, while V, J and clone size come from that table. Counted in this sample were over 150,000 clones; over 75% of them appeared once. The ten largest clones add up to roughly 12% of the sample.

The source of the sample is a study of blood T cell repertoires in COVID-19 (dated by TCRdb to 2018 to 2020). A note on the overall study: Samples from collaborators originated in the United States, Italy and Spain and spanned both the acute and convalescent phases of COVID-19. The material from the prospective study consisted of cDNA or gDNA derived from T cells, B-cell-depleted T cells, or PBMCs. Deeply sampled blood TCRbeta repertoires from subjects exposed to, actively infected with, or recovered from COVID-19 were included in the dataset. The repertoires were released in a freely available public database intended as a resource for research on the immune response to SARS-CoV-2. Samples were obtained from the ongoing ImmuneRACE study (first 160 participants) and from 950 to 1,500 subjects provided by 6 global collaborators. Nearly every sample came with metadata listing a de-identified subject ID, COVID-19 status, age in years and sex. Where available, HLA class I and class II types were taken from metadata supplied by the sample provider and were not determined by assay-based typing.

The investigation overall reported the following: The amount of clinical and demographic metadata varied by source and participant and was provided uncurated.

Whole blood was collected in K2EDTA tubes by collaborating institutions according to the institutions' own protocols. Collaborator samples were shipped for TCRbeta analysis as frozen whole blood, isolated PBMCs, or DNA extracted from either sample type. The germline V gene (reference sequence) supplies CDR1 LNHDA and CDR2 SQIVND. V is cut by 1 base and J by 5 bases, and the space between the germline ends is 18 bases. The CDR3, cysteine through phenylalanine, is 16 amino acids long. Only the CDR3 DNA is retained, 48 bases long and in frame from the first base. This receptor was taken from a woman aged 45-60 years with acute or convalescent COVID-19. The sample was peripheral blood. The receptor chain draws on TRBV19 and TRBJ2-7; no D segment can be confidently identified. The DNA reads TGTGCCAGTAGTATAGGAGGTGGAGTAGTGAGGAACGAGCAGTACTTC. Its product reads: CASSIGGGVVRNEQYF.